These T cell receptor beta chains were read from a single sample in a study of cytomegalovirus exposure and HLA in healthy donors. The protocol was immunoSEQ multiplex PCR, while the TCRdb copy is restricted to in-frame clones and leaves out a portion. The sample table sets out 20,000 to 25,000 clones. Sequencing input: PBMCs. These receptors were obtained from a male donor in good health and CMV-seropositive. Both conserved end residues are part of each CDR3. A D gene is named only where the DNA matches it firmly. Clone size, where shown, is once, few, many, or a class for clones that have expanded.

size,V,D,J,DNA,CDR3
-,TRBV29-1,-,TRBJ1-5,TGCAGCGTTTTGACAGCAGGTCAGCCCCAGCATTTT,CSVLTAGQPQHF
-,TRBV28,-,TRBJ1-2,TGTGCCAGCAGTTTAATGGGGGCGGGCTATGGCTACACCTTC,CASSLMGAGYGYTF
-,TRBV29-1,TRBD1,TRBJ2-7,TGCAGCGCCCAAGGGCAGGGGGCCTCCTACGAGCAGTACTTC,CSAQGQGASYEQYF
medium-sized,TRBV6-4,TRBD1,TRBJ1-2,TGTGCCAGCAGTGACTCCGAAACCGGGACAGGGGCATATGGCTACACCTTC,CASSDSETGTGAYGYTF
-,TRBV27,-,TRBJ2-1,TGTGCCAGCAGTTTATATCCCCATGGCAGAAGCTCCTACAATGAGCAGTTCTTC,CASSLYPHGRSSYNEQFF
-,TRBV7-2,-,TRBJ2-1,TGTGCCAGCAGGTCAGACAGAGCAATTAACAATGAGCAGTTCTTC,CASRSDRAINNEQFF
-,TRBV6-1,TRBD2,TRBJ2-4,TGTGCCAGCAGTGAAGGATCGGGGGGAGGTCAGTACTTC,CASSEGSGGGQYF
-,TRBV10-3,TRBD1,TRBJ1-1,TGTGCCACCAGGACAGGGGGGGACACTGAAGCTTTCTTT,CATRTGGDTEAFF
-,TRBV7-9,TRBD1,TRBJ2-4,TGTGCCAGCAGCGATGAGGGGGCTGCCAAAAACATTCAGTACTTC,CASSDEGAAKNIQYF
-,TRBV7-9,TRBD2,TRBJ2-3,TGTGCCAGCAGCGCGGGACTAGCGGGAGCTACAGATACGCAGTATTTT,CASSAGLAGATDTQYF
-,TRBV7-9,-,TRBJ2-1,TGTGCCAGCAGCTTAGGACATTCCTACAATGAGCAGTTCTTC,CASSLGHSYNEQFF
-,TRBV5-4,-,TRBJ2-3,TGTGCCAGCGGCCCGGAAATCGGGGGCACAGATACGCAGTATTTT,CASGPEIGGTDTQYF
-,TRBV5-1,TRBD1,TRBJ1-4,TGCGCCAGCAGCTTGGCCGGGACAGGGTCGACTAATGAAAAACTGTTTTTT,CASSLAGTGSTNEKLFF
-,TRBV7-9,-,TRBJ2-7,TGTGCCAGCAAGTCCACAGGGCTTGGCTCCTACGAGCAGTACTTC,CASKSTGLGSYEQYF
-,TRBV7-9,TRBD1,TRBJ1-6,TGTGCCAGCAGCTTTCAGACAGGGGGCAACACACCCCTCCACTTT,CASSFQTGGNTPLHF
medium-sized,TRBV7-8,TRBD2,TRBJ2-3,TGTGCCAGCAGCTTAGCCCTAACTAGCGGGATAACAGATACGCAGTATTTT,CASSLALTSGITDTQYF
-,TRBV6-4,TRBD1,TRBJ1-6,TGTGCCAGCAGTGTCTCGGGACAGGGGACTTCACCCCTCCACTTT,CASSVSGQGTSPLHF
medium-sized,TRBV4-1,TRBD2,TRBJ2-2,TGCGCCAGCAGCACTAAGGCGGGGCTAGCGGGAAGATGGGAGCTGTTTTTT,CASSTKAGLAGRWELFF
-,TRBV29-1,-,TRBJ2-7,TGCAGCGTTGAAGAGGACAGCTACGAGCAGTACTTC,CSVEEDSYEQYF
-,TRBV27,-,TRBJ1-2,TGTGCCAGCAGTTGGTCGGGGTCAGAGGGCTACACCTTC,CASSWSGSEGYTF
-,TRBV4-2,-,TRBJ1-4,TGTGCCAGCAGCCAAGAGCGACGGAGTAATGAAAAACTGTTTTTT,CASSQERRSNEKLFF
-,TRBV7-9,-,TRBJ1-6,TGTGCCAGCAGTTCGAATACAGGGTATAATTCACCCCTCCACTTT,CASSSNTGYNSPLHF
-,TRBV30,-,TRBJ2-1,TGTGCCGTCTCGACAGTCCTCAAGGGCAATGAGCAGTTCTTC,CAVSTVLKGNEQFF
-,TRBV19,TRBD1,TRBJ1-2,TGTGCCAGTAGTTTGGACAGGGGCTATGGCTACACCTTC,CASSLDRGYGYTF
-,TRBV7-2,-,TRBJ1-3,TGTGCCAGCAGCATCCAGGGCTCTGGAAACACCATATATTTT,CASSIQGSGNTIYF
-,TRBV6-5,TRBD2,TRBJ2-1,TGTGCCAGCATTAGCGGGGGGCGCAATGAGCAGTTCTTC,CASISGGRNEQFF
-,TRBV7-9,TRBD1,TRBJ1-2,TGTGCCAGCAGCCCGGACAGGGACGGTGGCTACACCTTC,CASSPDRDGGYTF
-,TRBV2,TRBD2,TRBJ2-3,TGTGCCAGCAGTGAACTAGCGGGAGGGTCCCCAGATACGCAGTATTTT,CASSELAGGSPDTQYF
-,TRBV19,-,TRBJ1-1,TGTGCCAGTAGGCCTTACAGGAACACTGAAGCTTTCTTT,CASRPYRNTEAFF
-,TRBV6-5,-,TRBJ2-7,TGTGCCAGCAGTTACGCTTTTACTACAGGGTCTGAGCAGTACTTC,CASSYAFTTGSEQYF
-,TRBV4-1,-,TRBJ1-1,TGCGCCAGCAGCCACAAGATGCAGTCGGGGAACACTGAAGCTTTCTTT,CASSHKMQSGNTEAFF
medium-sized,TRBV2,-,TRBJ1-1,TGTGCCAGCCATGGGCCCCCGAACACTGAAGCTTTCTTT,CASHGPPNTEAFF
-,TRBV5-6,TRBD1,TRBJ1-1,TGTGCCAGCAGCTTGGTGGACAGGGACGATTTTGAAGCTTTCTTT,CASSLVDRDDFEAFF
-,TRBV7-9,TRBD2,TRBJ2-5,TGTGCCAGCAGCCTTAGAACAGCGGGAGAAGAGACCCAGTACTTC,CASSLRTAGEETQYF
-,TRBV10-2,-,TRBJ1-4,TGCGCCAGCAGCCCTAACAGGGCAGGGGAAAAACTGTTTTTT,CASSPNRAGEKLFF
-,TRBV5-1,TRBD1,TRBJ2-3,TGCGCCAGCAGCCTAGGGGACAGGGGGCGGGATACGCAGTATTTT,CASSLGDRGRDTQYF
-,TRBV4-2,TRBD2,TRBJ2-3,TGTGCCAGCAGCCAAGTTGCTAGCGGGGGTGGCACAGATACGCAGTATTTT,CASSQVASGGGTDTQYF
-,TRBV30,-,TRBJ1-5,TGTGCCTGGAGTGGGGGGGGGCTCGATCAGCCCCAGCATTTT,CAWSGGGLDQPQHF
-,TRBV28,-,TRBJ2-7,TGTGCCAGCAAGGACAAAGTTTACGAGCAGTACTTC,CASKDKVYEQYF
-,TRBV28,TRBD1,TRBJ1-2,TGTGCCAGCAGTGGAGGCAACAGGGGAGGCTATGGCTACACCTTC,CASSGGNRGGYGYTF
-,TRBV5-4,-,TRBJ1-6,TGTGCCAGCAGCTTGGGGGCAGGAAATTCACCCCTCCACTTT,CASSLGAGNSPLHF
-,TRBV18,-,TRBJ1-2,TGTGCCAGCTCCCCTAGTAATGGCTACACCTTC,CASSPSNGYTF
-,TRBV9,TRBD1,TRBJ1-3,TGTGCCAGCAGCGTAGAGGGGACAGTCTCTGGAAACACCATATATTTT,CASSVEGTVSGNTIYF
-,TRBV14,TRBD1,TRBJ2-7,TGTGCCAGCAGCCCCGGACAGGGGAGACACGAGCAGTACTTC,CASSPGQGRHEQYF
-,TRBV7-8,TRBD1,TRBJ2-1,TGTGCCAGCAGCCTACTCTGGGGGACAGGGGACAATGAGCAGTTCTTC,CASSLLWGTGDNEQFF
-,TRBV7-2,TRBD1,TRBJ2-7,TGTGCCAGCAGCCCCGGGACAGGCCCCATCTACGAGCAGTACTTC,CASSPGTGPIYEQYF
-,TRBV6-1,-,TRBJ2-6,TGTGCCAGCAGTGAAGACAACTCTGGGGCCAACGTCCTGACTTTC,CASSEDNSGANVLTF
-,TRBV30,-,TRBJ1-1,TGTGCCTGGACCATCAAACTCGGGGGATCTATGAACACTGAAGCTTTCTTT,CAWTIKLGGSMNTEAFF
-,TRBV6-6,-,TRBJ2-7,TGTGCCGCAGGGGGGCTCGAGCAGTACTTC,CAAGGLEQYF
-,TRBV19,-,TRBJ2-7,TGTGCCAGTAGTATAAATACAGGGTCCTACGAGCAGTACTTC,CASSINTGSYEQYF
-,TRBV9,-,TRBJ2-1,TGTGCCAGCAGCCCGGCTAGCCCCCACGGTGAGCAGTTCTTC,CASSPASPHGEQFF
-,TRBV6-1,-,TRBJ2-2,TGTGCCAGCAGTGTTACGAACCCGGCCGGGGAGCTGTTTTTT,CASSVTNPAGELFF
-,TRBV6-5,-,TRBJ1-3,TGTGCCAGCAGGGGGGACACGCCAAACACCATATATTTT,CASRGDTPNTIYF
medium-sized,TRBV19,-,TRBJ1-3,TGTGCCAGTAGTAAGTGGGGCGGGAGAAACACCATATATTTT,CASSKWGGRNTIYF
-,TRBV18,-,TRBJ2-5,TGTGCCAGCTCACCCCGGGGGGCCCGAGGACAAGAGACCCAGTACTTC,CASSPRGARGQETQYF
-,TRBV27,-,TRBJ1-2,TGTGCCAGCACCCCTACCATCCGGTTCTGGGGCGCTAACTATGGCTACACCTTC,CASTPTIRFWGANYGYTF
-,TRBV6-5,-,TRBJ2-5,TGTGCCAGCAGTGTACAGGGATTTGGAGAGACCCAGTACTTC,CASSVQGFGETQYF
-,TRBV19,-,TRBJ2-7,TGTGCCAGCAAACCCCGGGATTCCCTCGAGCAGTACTTC,CASKPRDSLEQYF